Each of the 16 T cell receptor beta chains below was sequenced from the same sample in a study of blood T cell repertoires in COVID-19. The method was immunoSEQ multiplex PCR; TCRdb's version includes in-frame clones alone and lacks a portion of them. The sample shows approximately 300,000 clones, 85% of them seen only once. The sequenced sample was PBMCs or T cells enriched from blood (not recorded which). The source is a woman aged 30 to 39 who had been exposed to COVID-19.

V is TRBV4-3 and J is TRBJ1-2, with TRBD1 identical over 9 bases. Germline assignment: CDR1 LGHNA and CDR2 YSLEER. The CDR3 has 14 amino acids. After removal of 3 bases from V and 8 bases from J, the junction contained 7 bases not matched to a gene. The DNA for the CDR3 is TGCGCCAGCAGCCACGATACAGGGGGCGACGGCTACACCTTC. Translation: CASSHDTGGDGYTF.

This clone was observed a few times. The CDR3 is CASSPLREQYF. The CDR3 DNA reads as TGTGCCAGCAGCCCCCTACGCGAGCAGTACTTC. This rearrangement joins TRBV5-6 to TRBJ2-7, with D unclear. The V and J ends lost 4 bases and 6 bases respectively, with 8 bases between them. Germline CDR1 is SGHDT and CDR2 is YYEEEE. CDR3 length: 11 amino acids.

The rearrangement joins TRBV28 to TRBJ1-2, with a possible D match to TRBD1 (6 bases). This CDR3 has 14 amino acids. The V gene lost 6 bases and the J gene lost 4 bases, with 15 bases spanning the gap. The germline V gene has CDR1 MDHEN and CDR2 SYDVKM. The CDR3 sequence is CASRAQGWGYGYTF. The CDR3 coding sequence is TGTGCCAGCAGGGCACAGGGTTGGGGCTATGGCTACACCTTC.

V gene TRBV4-1 combines with J gene TRBJ1-2; TRBD1 matches at 10 bases. The V segment lost 2 bases and the J segment 4 bases; nucleotides outside the gene matches: 4. CDR3 length equals 15 residues. Per the germline V gene, CDR1 is MGHRA and CDR2 is YSYEKL. CDR3 DNA sequence: TGCGCCAGCAGCCAACCCGGGACAGGGGTCTATGGCTACACCTTC. Translated: CASSQPGTGVYGYTF.

Worth noting for this clone: This specimen includes other DNA sequences encoding the same CDR3. The chain employs TRBV18 and TRBJ1-5, with D possibly TRBD1 on 5 matching bases. This CDR3 region has 13 residues. CDR1 is KGHSH, CDR2 LQKENI, per germline. Trimming cost V 3 bases and J 2 bases, with 5 bases left between them. The DNA for the CDR3 is TGTGCCAGCTCACCGACAGGCAATCAGCCCCAGCATTTT. As protein: CASSPTGNQPQHF.

The chain combines TRBV27 with TRBJ2-7; a possible D gene is TRBD2 (6 bases). Trimming cost V 7 bases and J 4 bases, with 14 bases left between them. The CDR3 is 13 amino acids. CDR1 and CDR2 (germline): MNHEY, SMNVEV (reference sequence). The CDR3 spells CASTLGGGYEQYF. The CDR3 bases are TGTGCCAGCACCCTGGGGGGTGGGTACGAGCAGTACTTC.

The rearrangement joins TRBV28 to TRBJ2-7, with 11 nucleotides matching TRBD2. Germline loops: CDR1 MDHEN, CDR2 SYDVKM. The CDR3 sequence is 15 residues long. With 6 bases clipped from V and 3 bases from J, the junction kept 7 bases outside the gene matches. The CDR3 here is CASRDTSGRIYEQYF. CDR3 bases: TGTGCCAGCAGGGACACTAGCGGGAGAATCTACGAGCAGTACTTC. Drawing the rest from reference TRBV28 and TRBJ2-7, the complete variable domain is DVKVTQSSRYLVKRTGEKVFLECVQDMDHENMFWYRQDPGLGLRLIYFSYDVKMKEKGDIPEGYSVSREKKERFSLILESASTNQTSMYLCASRDTSGRIYEQYFGPGTRLTVT.

CDR3 sequence (DNA): TGCGCCAGCAGCTTGGGTACAGGCGCCACTGAAGCTTTCTTT. Translated: CASSLGTGATEAFF. The chain has TRBV5-1 and TRBJ1-1, with D perhaps TRBD1 (5 bases). This CDR3 has 14 amino acids. From germline, CDR1 is SGHRS and CDR2 YFSETQ. The V gene lost 0 bases and the J gene lost 4 bases, with 10 bases spanning the gap.

The V gene is TRBV6-5, the J gene TRBJ2-5; 10 nucleotides agree with TRBD2. CDR3 size: 13 residues. Per germline, CDR1 MNHEY and CDR2 SVGAGI. Losses at the gene ends were 11 bases for V and 5 bases for J; bases not matched to a gene: 8. The CDR3 DNA is TGTGCCGTAAACCTAGCGGGGGAGGAGACCCAGTACTTC. It translates to CAVNLAGEETQYF.

The V and J genes are TRBV28 and TRBJ1-2; tentatively, D is TRBD1 (5 bases). Per the germline V gene, CDR1 is MDHEN and CDR2 is SYDVKM. V was pared by 2 bases and J by 1 base, with 17 bases between. This CDR3 comprises 17 residues. The CDR3 protein is CASSLLGTEGLNYGYTF. CDR3 DNA: TGTGCCAGCAGTTTACTCGGGACGGAGGGGCTTAACTATGGCTACACCTTC.

The CDR3: CASSQPAGARNTEAFF. The CDR3 DNA reads as TGCGCCAGCAGCCAACCTGCAGGGGCGCGGAACACTGAAGCTTTCTTT. This rearrangement joins TRBV4-3 to TRBJ1-1; weak D call: TRBD1 (6 bases). V dropped 2 bases and J dropped 1 base, with 14 bases sitting between them. The V gene's germline CDR1 is LGHNA and CDR2 YSLEER. This CDR3 is built from 16 residues.

The V gene is TRBV28, the J gene TRBJ2-7; TRBD1 might be the D (6 bases). Trimming took off 5 bases at V and 7 bases at J, with 21 bases between the two ends. This CDR3 spans 15 amino acids. Germline loops: CDR1 MDHEN, CDR2 SYDVKM. The CDR3 nucleotides read TGTGCCAGCAGTCCAGAACAGGGCTCCATATGGGAGCAGTACTTC. Protein: CASSPEQGSIWEQYF.

The chain recombines TRBV2 with TRBJ2-2; 7 bases map to TRBD1. The CDR3 contains 15 residues. Germline V gene data show CDR1 as SNHLY and CDR2 as FYNNEI. V gave up 6 bases and J gave up 4 bases; unmatched junction bases: 8. CDR3 nucleotide sequence: TGTGCCAGCAGCGTAGACAGGGATTTCACCGGGGAGCTGTTTTTT. Amino acid sequence: CASSVDRDFTGELFF.

The chain recombines TRBV3-1 (or the pseudogene TRBV3-2) with TRBJ2-7; tentative D call: TRBD1 (6 bases). Trimming removed 4 bases from V and 12 bases from J, with 16 bases in between. The CDR3 has 12 amino acids. CDR1 and CDR2 from the germline V gene are LGHDT and YNNKEL (reference sequence). The CDR3: CASSPTGYILYF. CDR3 in DNA: TGTGCCAGCAGCCCGACAGGTTATATTCTGTACTTC.

Here the CDR3 reads CACQRGQAIQPQHF. The CDR3 DNA sequence: TGTGCCTGCCAAAGGGGACAGGCGATTCAGCCCCAGCATTTT. The chain joins TRBV28 to TRBJ1-5; 8 bases match TRBD1. The germline V gene encodes CDR1 MDHEN and CDR2 SYDVKM. This CDR3 has 14 amino acids. With V trimmed by 11 bases and J by 6 bases, 12 bases remained unmatched.

The chain joins TRBV4-1 to TRBJ2-5; 7 positions match TRBD1. The germline V gene encodes CDR1 MGHRA and CDR2 YSYEKL. The CDR3 totals 16 residues. V was clipped by 4 bases and J by 1 base; unmatched bases: 9. CDR3 protein: CASSPGQSHPQETQYF. CDR3 DNA sequence: TGCGCCAGCAGCCCGGGACAGAGCCACCCCCAAGAGACCCAGTACTTC.